The clone carrying this T cell receptor beta chain was seen once. This entry is derived from a study of cytomegalovirus exposure and HLA in healthy donors. It was with 60 Vbeta and 13 Jbeta primers that the PCR ran. The data were produced by immunoSEQ multiplex PCR, yet TCRdb's version contains in-frame clones alone and is incomplete. The data hold about 190,000 clones, with 85% to 90% observed a single time. The CDR3 length is 14 residues. CDR1 is KGHSH, CDR2 LQKENI, per germline. With V trimmed by 6 bases and J by 7 bases, 7 bases remained unmatched. The rearrangement joins TRBV18 to TRBJ1-5, with TRBD1 identical over 9 bases. The sequenced material came from PBMCs. The sequence was obtained from a woman under 30 in good health and CMV-seronegative. In DNA, the CDR3 is TGTGCCAGCTCTCTTGACAGGGGGGGACAGCCCCAGCATTTT. Translated, it gives CASSLDRGGQPQHF. Full variable domain (rest looked up from reference TRBV18 and TRBJ1-5): NAGVMQNPRHLVRRRGQEARLRCSPMKGHSHVYWYRQLPEEGLKFMVYLQKENIIDESGMPKERFSAEFPKEGPSILRIQQVVRGDSAAYFCASSLDRGGQPQHFGDGTRLSIL.